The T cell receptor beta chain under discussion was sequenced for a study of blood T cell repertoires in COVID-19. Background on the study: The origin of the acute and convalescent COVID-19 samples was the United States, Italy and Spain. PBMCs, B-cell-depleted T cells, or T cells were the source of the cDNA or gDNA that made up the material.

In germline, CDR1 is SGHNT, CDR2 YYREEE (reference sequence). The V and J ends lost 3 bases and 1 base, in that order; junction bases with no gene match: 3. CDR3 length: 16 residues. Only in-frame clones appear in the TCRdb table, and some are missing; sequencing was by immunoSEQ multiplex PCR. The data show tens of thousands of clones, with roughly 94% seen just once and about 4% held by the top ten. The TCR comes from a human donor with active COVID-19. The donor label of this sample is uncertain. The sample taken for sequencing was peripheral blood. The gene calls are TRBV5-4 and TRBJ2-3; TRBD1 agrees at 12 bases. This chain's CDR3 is CASSSGTGGGTDTQYF. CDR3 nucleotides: TGTGCCAGCAGCTCCGGGACAGGGGGCGGCACAGATACGCAGTATTTT.